The 2 T cell receptor beta chains reported below all come from one sample, sequenced in a study of radiotherapy plus CTLA-4 blockade in lung cancer. Assay: immunoSEQ multiplex PCR; the TCRdb copy retains only in-frame clones and omits some. The sample lists 35,000 to 50,000 clones, 70% to 75% occurring once. The sequencing here drew on peripheral blood, taken from a patient treated with radiotherapy plus ipilimumab. The source of these receptors is a human donor with non-small cell lung cancer who had a complete response to radiotherapy plus ipilimumab.

The rearrangement links TRBV7-2 to TRBJ1-5; TRBD1 aligns across 7 bases. The J segment lost 1 base and the V segment lost 3 bases, leaving 3 bases of the junction unmatched. The germline CDR1 and CDR2 sequences are SGHTA and FQGNSA. The CDR3 is made up of 15 amino acids. The CDR3 is CASSFPGGSNQPQHF. CDR3 bases: TGTGCCAGCAGCTTCCCAGGGGGGAGCAATCAGCCCCAGCATTTT.

The chain is built from TRBV5-1 and TRBJ1-5; 7 bases are shared with TRBD1. Germline CDR1 reads SGHRS; CDR2 reads YFSETQ. This CDR3 has 14 amino acids. V dropped 3 bases and J dropped 7; count of bases not matched to a gene: 7. CDR3 sequence (DNA): TGCGCCAGCAGCTCGGAGACAGGGACGCAGCCCCAGCATTTT. Its protein product is CASSSETGTQPQHF.